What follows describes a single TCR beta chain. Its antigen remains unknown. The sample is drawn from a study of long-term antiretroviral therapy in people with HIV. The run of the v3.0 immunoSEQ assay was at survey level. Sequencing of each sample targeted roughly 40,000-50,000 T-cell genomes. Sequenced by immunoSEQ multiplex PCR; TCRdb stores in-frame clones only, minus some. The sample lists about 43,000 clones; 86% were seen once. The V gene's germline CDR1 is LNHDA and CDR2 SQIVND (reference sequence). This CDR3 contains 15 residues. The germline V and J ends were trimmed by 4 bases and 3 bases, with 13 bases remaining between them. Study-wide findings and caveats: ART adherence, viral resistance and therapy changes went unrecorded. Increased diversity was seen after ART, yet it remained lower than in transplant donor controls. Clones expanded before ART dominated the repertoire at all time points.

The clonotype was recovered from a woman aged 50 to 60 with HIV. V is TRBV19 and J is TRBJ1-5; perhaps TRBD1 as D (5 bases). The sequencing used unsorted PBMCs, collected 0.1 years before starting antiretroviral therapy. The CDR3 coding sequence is TGTGCCAGTAGTACAGGGCTAGAGGCCAATCAGCCCCAGCATTTT. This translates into CASSTGLEANQPQHF. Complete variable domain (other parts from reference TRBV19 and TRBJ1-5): DGGITQSPKYLFRKEGQNVTLSCEQNLNHDAMYWYRQDPGQGLRLIYYSQIVNDFQKGDIAEGYSVSREKKESFPLTVTSAQKNPTAFYLCASSTGLEANQPQHFGDGTRLSIL.